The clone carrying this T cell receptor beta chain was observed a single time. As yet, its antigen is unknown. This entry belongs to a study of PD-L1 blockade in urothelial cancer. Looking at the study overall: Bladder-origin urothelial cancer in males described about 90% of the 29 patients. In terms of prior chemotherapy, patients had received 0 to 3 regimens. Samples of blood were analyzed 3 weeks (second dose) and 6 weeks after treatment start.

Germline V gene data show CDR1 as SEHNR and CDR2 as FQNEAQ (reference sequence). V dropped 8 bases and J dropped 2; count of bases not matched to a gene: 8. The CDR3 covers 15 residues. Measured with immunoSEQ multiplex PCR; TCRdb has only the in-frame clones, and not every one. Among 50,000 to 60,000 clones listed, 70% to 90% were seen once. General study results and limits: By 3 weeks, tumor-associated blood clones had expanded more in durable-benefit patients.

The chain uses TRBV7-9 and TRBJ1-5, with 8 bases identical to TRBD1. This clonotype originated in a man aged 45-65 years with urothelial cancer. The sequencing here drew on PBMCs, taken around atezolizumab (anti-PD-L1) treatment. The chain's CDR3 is CASQRGGQGNQPQHF. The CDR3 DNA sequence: TGTGCCAGCCAACGAGGGGGACAGGGCAATCAGCCCCAGCATTTT.